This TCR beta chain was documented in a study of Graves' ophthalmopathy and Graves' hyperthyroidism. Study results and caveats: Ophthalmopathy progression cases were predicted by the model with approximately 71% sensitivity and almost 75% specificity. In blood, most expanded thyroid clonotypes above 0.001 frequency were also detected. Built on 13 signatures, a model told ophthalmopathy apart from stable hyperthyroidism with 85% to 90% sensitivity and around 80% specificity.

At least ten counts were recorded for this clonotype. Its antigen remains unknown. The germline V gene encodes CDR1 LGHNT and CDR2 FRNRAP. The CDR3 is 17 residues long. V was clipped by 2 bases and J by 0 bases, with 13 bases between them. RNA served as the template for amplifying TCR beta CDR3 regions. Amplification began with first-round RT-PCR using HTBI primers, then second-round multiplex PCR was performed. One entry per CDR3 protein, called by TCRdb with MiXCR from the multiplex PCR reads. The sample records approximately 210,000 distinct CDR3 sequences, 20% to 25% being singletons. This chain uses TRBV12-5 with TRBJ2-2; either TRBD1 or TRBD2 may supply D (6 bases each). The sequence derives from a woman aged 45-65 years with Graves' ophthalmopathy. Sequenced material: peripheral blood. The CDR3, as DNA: TGTGCTAGTGGTTTGCCACCGGGGGCTGCGAACACCGGGGAGCTGTTTTTT. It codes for CASGLPPGAANTGELFF.